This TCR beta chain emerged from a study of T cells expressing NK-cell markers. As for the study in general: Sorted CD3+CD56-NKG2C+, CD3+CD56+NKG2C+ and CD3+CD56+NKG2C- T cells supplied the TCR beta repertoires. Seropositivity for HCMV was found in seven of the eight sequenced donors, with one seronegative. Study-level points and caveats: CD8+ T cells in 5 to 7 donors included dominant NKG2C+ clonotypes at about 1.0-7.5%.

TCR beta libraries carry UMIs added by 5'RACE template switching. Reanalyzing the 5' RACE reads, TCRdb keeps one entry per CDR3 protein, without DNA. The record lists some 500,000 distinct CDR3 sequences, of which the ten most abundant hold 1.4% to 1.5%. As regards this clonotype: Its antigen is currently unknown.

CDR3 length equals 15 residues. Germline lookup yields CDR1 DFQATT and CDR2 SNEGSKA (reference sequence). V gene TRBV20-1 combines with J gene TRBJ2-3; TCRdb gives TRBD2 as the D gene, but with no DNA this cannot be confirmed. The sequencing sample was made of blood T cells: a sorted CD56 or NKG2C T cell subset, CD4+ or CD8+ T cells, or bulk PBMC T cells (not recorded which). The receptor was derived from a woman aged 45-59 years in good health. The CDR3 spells CSAAYSGPSTDTQYF.